The rows below give T cell receptor beta chains drawn from one sample of a study of blood T cell repertoires in COVID-19. This table comes from immunoSEQ multiplex PCR, and its TCRdb copy is limited to in-frame clones, with some not included. The sample contains 250,000 to 300,000 clones, approximately 88% of which appear only once. Sequenced input: peripheral blood. These receptors came from a woman in her thirties with acute or convalescent COVID-19. CDR3s include the opening cysteine and the closing phenylalanine or tryptophan. D genes are given only for firm matches. Expanded clones get a size class; other rows say once, few or many, or leave the size out.

j_call v_call d_call clone_size cdr3_aa
TRBJ2-1 TRBV7-2 TRBD2 NA CASSLVATSGNNEQFF
TRBJ2-1 TRBV7-9 TRBD2 once CASSSPGLGVTEQFF
TRBJ2-2 TRBV10-3 TRBD1 NA CAISGDRGSTGELFF
TRBJ1-5 TRBV18 TRBD1 NA CASSLDRGSNQPQHF
TRBJ2-7 TRBV6-5 NA NA CASSYQGSFSYEQYF
TRBJ2-1 TRBV19 NA once CASTAYSGGVGNEQFF
TRBJ1-1 TRBV5-6 NA NA CASSRRLRVTEAFF
TRBJ2-7 TRBV4-1 TRBD2 NA CASSQVSPSGYEQYF
TRBJ2-2 TRBV9 TRBD1 NA CASSQKTGTNTGELFF
TRBJ2-1 TRBV9 TRBD2 NA CASSVLPGGLFDEQFF
TRBJ1-2 TRBV19 NA NA CASSMRGADGYTF
TRBJ2-1 TRBV9 TRBD2 NA CASSSGVAGSYNEQFF
TRBJ2-1 TRBV10-3 TRBD2 many CAIRTSGSSYNEQFF
TRBJ2-7 TRBV19 NA NA CASSTQGGFRQYF
TRBJ2-7 TRBV5-1 TRBD1 NA CASSLALRGLYEQYF
TRBJ1-2 TRBV19 NA NA CASSRNSRLTF
TRBJ2-1 TRBV11-2 NA NA CASSLGTADNEQFF
TRBJ2-1 TRBV7-2 TRBD2 NA CASSLRLAGGSYNEQFF
TRBJ2-6 TRBV5-1 NA few CASSSRSGANVLTF
TRBJ1-5 TRBV27 TRBD1 NA CASSFMKGADQPQHF
TRBJ1-4 TRBV7-9 NA NA CATSTGVGDFNEKLFF
TRBJ2-7 TRBV11-2 TRBD2 NA CASSLASSGASYEQYF
TRBJ1-5 TRBV4-1 NA NA CASSQDRGGQPQHF
TRBJ2-4 TRBV6-5 NA NA CATLERTKNIQYF
TRBJ2-1 TRBV27 TRBD2 NA CASSPWTSGSGNEQFF
TRBJ2-2 TRBV11-3 TRBD2 NA CASSQGLGTGELFF
TRBJ2-7 TRBV7-2 TRBD2 few CASSLAGGLDYEQYF
TRBJ1-3 TRBV4-2 TRBD1 NA CASGTGDSGNTIYF
TRBJ1-4 TRBV11-2 NA NA CASSRLTGAGGTNEKLFF
TRBJ2-5 TRBV29-1 NA NA CSVEEQGHQETQYF
TRBJ1-2 TRBV15 TRBD1 NA CATSSLTGSNYGYTF
TRBJ1-1 TRBV12-3/TRBV12-4 NA NA CASSQTRTAEAFF
TRBJ2-3 TRBV7-9 TRBD2 NA CASSPSGGGPTDTQYF
TRBJ2-1 TRBV5-6 NA NA CASRKAGTAFNEQFF
TRBJ1-5 TRBV6-2/TRBV6-3 TRBD1 NA CASSYSGTGDNQPQHF
TRBJ1-3 TRBV7-9 NA NA CASSLAQSGHVNTIYF
TRBJ1-5 TRBV6-4 NA NA CASTTRDGNNPQPQHF
TRBJ2-3 TRBV6-1 NA NA CASSDGGTVPSQYF
TRBJ2-7 TRBV7-9 TRBD1 NA CASSLTGGSYEQYF
TRBJ2-7 TRBV4-3 NA NA CASSQPPPRDDYEQYF
TRBJ1-2 TRBV27 TRBD1 NA CASSLTGGAGGYTF
TRBJ2-5 TRBV2 NA NA CASSVPEETQYF
TRBJ2-3 TRBV6-5 TRBD1 NA CASGPGTGGPDTQYF
TRBJ2-3 TRBV15 TRBD1 NA CATSGGQGAGDTQYF
TRBJ2-3 TRBV19 TRBD2 NA CASEEAGAITDTQYF
TRBJ2-7 TRBV30 NA NA CAWSVRRDYEQYF
TRBJ2-3 TRBV3-1/TRBV3-2 TRBD2 NA CASTPLLAGGRDTQYF
TRBJ1-5 TRBV30 NA once CAWSGAINQPQHF
TRBJ2-5 TRBV11-3 TRBD2 NA CASSLGSGRAGETQYF
TRBJ2-1 TRBV24-1 NA NA CATSDPIENEQFF
TRBJ1-2 TRBV7-2 NA NA CASSLQGGAYGYTF